This TCR beta chain was captured by sequencing in a study of tumor-infiltrating lymphocytes in localized non-small cell lung cancer. The wider study: Tumor tissue and non-adjacent uninvolved lung came from each patient.

The CDR3 runs 14 residues. The V gene end was trimmed by 4 bases and the J gene end by 10 bases; junction bases not matched to a gene: 5. The germline V gene has CDR1 SGHAT and CDR2 FQNNGV. Repertoires were generated with immunoSEQ multiplex PCR, while TCRdb's copy carries only in-frame clones and drops some. This sample yields 13,000 or so clones, of which around four fifths are seen a single time; roughly an eighth belongs to the top ten. This sequence joins TRBV11-2 and TRBJ1-6, with 9 nucleotides matching TRBD1. The sequence was collected from a human donor with non-small cell lung cancer. The sample consisted of uninvolved lung tissue not adjacent to the tumor. The CDR3 reads CASSSGTGPSPLHF. The CDR3 bases are TGTGCCAGCAGCTCCGGGACAGGGCCGTCACCCCTCCACTTT. The full variable domain, with the rest looked up from reference TRBV11-2 and TRBJ1-6, is EAGVAQSPRYKIIEKRQSVAFWCNPISGHATLYWYQQILGQGPKLLIQFQNNGVVDDSQLPKDRFSAERLKGVDSTLKIQPAKLEDSAVYLCASSSGTGPSPLHFGNGTRLTVT.